One and the same sample provided the 20 T cell receptor beta chains below, sequenced in a study of monozygotic twins with cystic fibrosis (dated by TCRdb to about 2021). The library was generated by the immunoSEQ multiplex PCR assay. TCRdb limited this immuneACCESS table to in-frame rearrangements with V and J called. A share of clones is missing; checked studies link under half to unresolved V genes, and the rest is unexplained. The sample table records over 9,500 clones; roughly 96% of these occur just once. The ten largest clones capture about 0.8% of the sample. Sequences were obtained from blood. The receptor set was obtained from a boy aged 5 to 17 with cystic fibrosis.

The rearrangement joins TRBV5-1 to TRBJ1-5; 10 bases are shared with TRBD1. CDR1 is SGHRS, CDR2 YFSETQ, per germline. The length of the CDR3 is 18 residues. V dropped 1 base and J dropped 4; count of bases not matched to a gene: 11. In nucleotides, the CDR3 is TGCGCCAGCAGCTTGCGGCAGGTGGACAGGGGGTTAAATCAGCCCCAGCATTTT. Protein: CASSLRQVDRGLNQPQHF.

The V call is TRBV4-3, the J call TRBJ2-2; 7 bases match TRBD2. The J segment lost 6 bases and the V segment lost 3 bases, leaving 16 bases of the junction unmatched. Germline CDR1 is LGHNA and CDR2 is YSLEER. The CDR3 totals 18 residues. The chain's CDR3 is CASSHSETGDRGAGELFF. As DNA, the CDR3 is TGCGCCAGCAGCCATTCAGAAACAGGCGATCGGGGGGCCGGGGAGCTGTTTTTT.

This CDR3 is CASSIGGILGDEQYF. CDR3 in DNA: TGTGCCAGTAGTATAGGAGGTATCCTCGGGGACGAGCAGTACTTC. The chain couples TRBV19 to TRBJ2-7; tentative D call: TRBD2 (5 bases). Germline CDR1 is LNHDA and CDR2 is SQIVND (reference sequence). The CDR3 has 15 amino acids. V was cut by 1 base and J by 5 bases, with 15 bases left in between.

The chain has TRBV27 and TRBJ1-1, with D hard to call. From germline, CDR1 is MNHEY and CDR2 SMNVEV (reference sequence). V was clipped by 3 bases and J by 4 bases, with 12 bases between them. The CDR3 has 14 amino acids. The CDR3, as DNA: TGTGCCAGCAGTTTTGTCGGCAGCGGCACTGAAGCTTTCTTT. Translating it yields CASSFVGSGTEAFF.

The J gene is TRBJ1-1, the V gene TRBV27, with D possibly being TRBD1 (6 bases). Germline CDR1 reads MNHEY; CDR2 reads SMNVEV (reference sequence). V shed 5 bases and J shed 9 bases, with 16 bases lying between them. CDR3 length equals 13 residues. The CDR3 loop reads CASSNTGRSQAFF. The CDR3 DNA reads as TGTGCCAGCAGTAACACAGGGAGATCACAAGCTTTCTTT.

The rearrangement joins TRBV15 to TRBJ2-6; no reliable D call. Germline lookup yields CDR1 LNHNV and CDR2 YYDKDF (reference sequence). Trimming took off 5 bases at V and 0 bases at J, with 8 bases between the two ends. The CDR3 loop spans 15 amino acids. CDR3 bases: TGTGCCACCAGCGCGGCGAGCTCTGGGGCCAACGTCCTGACTTTC. Translating it yields CATSAASSGANVLTF.

This chain links TRBV6-5 with TRBJ2-7, with D possibly matching TRBD2 (6 bases). Deletions cut 7 bases from V and 2 bases from J, with 12 bases between. The CDR3 totals 13 residues. Germline-derived CDR1 and CDR2 are MNHEY and SVGAGI. CDR3 coding DNA: TGTGCCAGCAACGGAGGGCCGGCCTACGAGCAGTACTTC. This translates into CASNGGPAYEQYF.

V gene TRBV30 combines with J gene TRBJ2-7, with TRBD1 matching over 7 bases. This CDR3 has 16 amino acids. V was pared by 2 bases and J by 7 bases, with 17 bases of the junction left unmatched. Germline CDR1 is GTSNPN and CDR2 is SVGIG (reference sequence). The CDR3 spells CAWSPRRDSPRLEQYF. CDR3 in DNA: TGTGCCTGGAGTCCCCGCCGGGACAGCCCCCGCTTGGAGCAGTACTTC. The full variable domain, in which reference TRBV30 and TRBJ2-7 provide the parts outside the CDR3, is SQTIHQWPATLVQPVGSPLSLECTVEGTSNPNLYWYRQAAGRGLQLLFYSVGIGQISSEVPQNLSASRPQDRQFILSSKKLLLSDSGFYLCAWSPRRDSPRLEQYFGPGTRLTVT.

The chain recombines TRBV13 with TRBJ1-1; weak D call: TRBD1 (5 bases). V gave up 5 bases and J gave up 8 bases, with 18 bases separating them. The length of the CDR3 is 14 residues. Germline V gene sequence: CDR1 PRHDT, CDR2 FYEKMQ (reference sequence). The CDR3 reads CASSPGTARREAFF. CDR3 coding DNA: TGTGCCAGCAGCCCCGGGACGGCCCGGAGAGAAGCTTTCTTT.

This clone showed up just a few times. V gene TRBV7-3 combines with J gene TRBJ1-2, with D unresolved. V was pared by 10 bases and J by 7 bases, with 13 bases between. The CDR3 has 11 amino acids. The germline CDR1 and CDR2 sequences are SGHTA and FQGTGA. The CDR3 sequence is CAIPGVGGYTF. For the CDR3, the DNA is TGTGCCATCCCGGGAGTGGGTGGCTACACCTTC.

This clone occurred once. This chain links TRBV27 with TRBJ2-3, with D possibly TRBD2 on 5 matching bases. V gave up 7 bases and J gave up 6 bases, with 20 bases separating them. CDR3 length: 15 amino acids. Per germline, CDR1 MNHEY and CDR2 SMNVEV (reference sequence). The CDR3 nucleotides are TGTGCCAGCAACCCAAGTGGAGGATCCGGGGATACGCAGTATTTT. This translates into CASNPSGGSGDTQYF.

The rearrangement links TRBV2 to TRBJ1-3; D unclear. CDR1 and CDR2 from the germline V gene are SNHLY and FYNNEI. V was shortened by 2 bases and J by 2 bases, with 10 bases between the two germline ends. This CDR3 region has 15 residues. The CDR3, as DNA: TGTGCCAGCAGTGAACTTGGGTTGGCTGGAAACACCATATATTTT. This translates into CASSELGLAGNTIYF.

The chain uses TRBV7-2 and TRBJ2-3, with TRBD2 identical over 8 bases. Looked up from germline, CDR1 is SGHTA and CDR2 is FQGNSA. With V trimmed by 2 bases and J by 0 bases, 10 bases remained unmatched. This CDR3 is 18 amino acids long. The CDR3 coding sequence is TGTGCCAGCAGCTTACTCAGCGGGGGCTTACCTAGCACAGATACGCAGTATTTT. Translating gives CASSLLSGGLPSTDTQYF.

In this sample, this clone turned up once. The V gene is TRBV19, the J gene TRBJ2-3; no reliable D call. The CDR3 totals 14 residues. The germline V gene encodes CDR1 LNHDA and CDR2 SQIVND (reference sequence). Trimming took 3 bases from V and 8 from J, leaving 15 bases between them. CDR3 loop: CASSISQSHSTQYF. DNA of the CDR3: TGTGCCAGTAGTATTTCTCAAAGTCATAGTACGCAGTATTTT. Full variable domain (missing parts from reference TRBV19 and TRBJ2-3): DGGITQSPKYLFRKEGQNVTLSCEQNLNHDAMYWYRQDPGQGLRLIYYSQIVNDFQKGDIAEGYSVSREKKESFPLTVTSAQKNPTAFYLCASSISQSHSTQYFGPGTRLTVL.

This clone was observed a handful of times. V usage is TRBV12-5 and J usage is TRBJ2-3; D is unresolved. V dropped 3 bases and J dropped 3 bases, with 19 bases sitting between them. Per the germline V gene, CDR1 is LGHNT and CDR2 is FRNRAP. The CDR3 extends over 17 amino acids. The DNA for the CDR3 is TGTGCTAGTGGTTTTATCCCGGACGGAAAATCTACAGATACGCAGTATTTT. Amino acids: CASGFIPDGKSTDTQYF. Filled out from reference TRBV12-5 and TRBJ2-3, the complete variable domain reads DARVTQTPRHKVTEMGQEVTMRCQPILGHNTVFWYRQTMMQGLELLAYFRNRAPLDDSGMPKDRFSAEMPDATLATLKIQPSEPRDSAVYFCASGFIPDGKSTDTQYFGPGTRLTVL.

The V and J genes are TRBV6-4 and TRBJ1-2; no firm D call. Germline CDR1 is MRHNA and CDR2 is SNTAGT. The CDR3 loop spans 15 amino acids. V lost 3 bases and J lost 6, with 17 bases in between. CDR3 region: CASSDSFPAWDGYTF. CDR3 DNA sequence: TGTGCCAGCAGTGATTCGTTTCCCGCTTGGGATGGCTACACCTTC.

This sequence joins TRBV27 and TRBJ2-1; weak D call: TRBD2 (6 bases). The CDR3 has 15 residues. Germline values: CDR1 MNHEY, CDR2 SMNVEV (reference sequence). Trimming removed 2 bases from V and 1 base from J, with 9 bases in between. CDR3 bases: TGTGCCAGCAGTTTAGTCGGGGGATCCTACAATGAGCAGTTCTTC. Its protein product is CASSLVGGSYNEQFF.

This rearrangement joins TRBV28 to TRBJ1-1; 10 bases fit TRBD1. Germline V gene lookup returns CDR1 MDHEN and CDR2 SYDVKM. CDR3 length: 15 amino acids. V shed 6 bases and J 4 bases; nucleotides not matched to a gene: 8. For the CDR3, the DNA is TGTGCCAGCAGCCTCAAACGGACAGGGGGCACTGAAGCTTTCTTT. Translating it yields CASSLKRTGGTEAFF.

CDR3 in DNA: TGTGCCAGCAATTCCGTCTCGGGGAAGAACAATGAGCAGTTCTTC. This gives the protein CASNSVSGKNNEQFF. This sequence joins TRBV9 and TRBJ2-1; possible D gene TRBD2, 5 bases. V lost 6 bases to trimming and J lost 5 bases, with 18 bases between them. The CDR3 extends over 15 amino acids. In germline, CDR1 is SGDLS, CDR2 YYNGEE.

The chain links TRBV4-3 to TRBJ2-5; D could derive from TRBD1 or TRBD2 (5 bases each). CDR3 length equals 16 residues. The germline gives CDR1 LGHNA, CDR2 YSLEER. Trimming left V 3 bases short and J 3 bases short, with 17 bases between. CDR3 nucleotide sequence: TGCGCCAGCAGCCATAATCTGGGACCGCCGGAAGAGACCCAGTACTTC. Protein product: CASSHNLGPPEETQYF.